This T cell receptor beta chain was sequenced in a study of blood T cell repertoires in COVID-19. The table lists this clone with a count of one. Losses at the gene ends were 8 bases for V and 2 bases for J; bases not matched to a gene: 8. CDR1 is SNHLY, CDR2 FYNNEI, per germline. The CDR3 contains 14 residues. Original processing methods: It was from reference gene primer amplification that nucleated cell counts were estimated. Clones were sequenced by immunoSEQ multiplex PCR, and TCRdb holds only the in-frame ones, with some missing. V and J calls and clone size are as listed in that table; D and trimming were resolved from the DNA. Here the sample spans about 190,000 clones, 80% to 85% being singletons.

The origin of this receptor is a human donor in a cohort sampled during active COVID-19. The sequencing input was peripheral blood. The chain employs TRBV2 and TRBJ2-5, with 7 positions matching TRBD2. The CDR3 bases are TGTGCCAGCTGGGGGGGGTATATACAAGAGACCCAGTACTTC. Translating gives CASWGGYIQETQYF. The full variable domain, with the rest looked up from reference TRBV2 and TRBJ2-5, is EPEVTQTPSHQVTQMGQEVILRCVPISNHLYFYWYRQILGQKVEFLVSFYNNEISEKSEIFDDQFSVERPDGSNFTLKIRSTKLEDSAMYFCASWGGYIQETQYFGPGTRLLVL.